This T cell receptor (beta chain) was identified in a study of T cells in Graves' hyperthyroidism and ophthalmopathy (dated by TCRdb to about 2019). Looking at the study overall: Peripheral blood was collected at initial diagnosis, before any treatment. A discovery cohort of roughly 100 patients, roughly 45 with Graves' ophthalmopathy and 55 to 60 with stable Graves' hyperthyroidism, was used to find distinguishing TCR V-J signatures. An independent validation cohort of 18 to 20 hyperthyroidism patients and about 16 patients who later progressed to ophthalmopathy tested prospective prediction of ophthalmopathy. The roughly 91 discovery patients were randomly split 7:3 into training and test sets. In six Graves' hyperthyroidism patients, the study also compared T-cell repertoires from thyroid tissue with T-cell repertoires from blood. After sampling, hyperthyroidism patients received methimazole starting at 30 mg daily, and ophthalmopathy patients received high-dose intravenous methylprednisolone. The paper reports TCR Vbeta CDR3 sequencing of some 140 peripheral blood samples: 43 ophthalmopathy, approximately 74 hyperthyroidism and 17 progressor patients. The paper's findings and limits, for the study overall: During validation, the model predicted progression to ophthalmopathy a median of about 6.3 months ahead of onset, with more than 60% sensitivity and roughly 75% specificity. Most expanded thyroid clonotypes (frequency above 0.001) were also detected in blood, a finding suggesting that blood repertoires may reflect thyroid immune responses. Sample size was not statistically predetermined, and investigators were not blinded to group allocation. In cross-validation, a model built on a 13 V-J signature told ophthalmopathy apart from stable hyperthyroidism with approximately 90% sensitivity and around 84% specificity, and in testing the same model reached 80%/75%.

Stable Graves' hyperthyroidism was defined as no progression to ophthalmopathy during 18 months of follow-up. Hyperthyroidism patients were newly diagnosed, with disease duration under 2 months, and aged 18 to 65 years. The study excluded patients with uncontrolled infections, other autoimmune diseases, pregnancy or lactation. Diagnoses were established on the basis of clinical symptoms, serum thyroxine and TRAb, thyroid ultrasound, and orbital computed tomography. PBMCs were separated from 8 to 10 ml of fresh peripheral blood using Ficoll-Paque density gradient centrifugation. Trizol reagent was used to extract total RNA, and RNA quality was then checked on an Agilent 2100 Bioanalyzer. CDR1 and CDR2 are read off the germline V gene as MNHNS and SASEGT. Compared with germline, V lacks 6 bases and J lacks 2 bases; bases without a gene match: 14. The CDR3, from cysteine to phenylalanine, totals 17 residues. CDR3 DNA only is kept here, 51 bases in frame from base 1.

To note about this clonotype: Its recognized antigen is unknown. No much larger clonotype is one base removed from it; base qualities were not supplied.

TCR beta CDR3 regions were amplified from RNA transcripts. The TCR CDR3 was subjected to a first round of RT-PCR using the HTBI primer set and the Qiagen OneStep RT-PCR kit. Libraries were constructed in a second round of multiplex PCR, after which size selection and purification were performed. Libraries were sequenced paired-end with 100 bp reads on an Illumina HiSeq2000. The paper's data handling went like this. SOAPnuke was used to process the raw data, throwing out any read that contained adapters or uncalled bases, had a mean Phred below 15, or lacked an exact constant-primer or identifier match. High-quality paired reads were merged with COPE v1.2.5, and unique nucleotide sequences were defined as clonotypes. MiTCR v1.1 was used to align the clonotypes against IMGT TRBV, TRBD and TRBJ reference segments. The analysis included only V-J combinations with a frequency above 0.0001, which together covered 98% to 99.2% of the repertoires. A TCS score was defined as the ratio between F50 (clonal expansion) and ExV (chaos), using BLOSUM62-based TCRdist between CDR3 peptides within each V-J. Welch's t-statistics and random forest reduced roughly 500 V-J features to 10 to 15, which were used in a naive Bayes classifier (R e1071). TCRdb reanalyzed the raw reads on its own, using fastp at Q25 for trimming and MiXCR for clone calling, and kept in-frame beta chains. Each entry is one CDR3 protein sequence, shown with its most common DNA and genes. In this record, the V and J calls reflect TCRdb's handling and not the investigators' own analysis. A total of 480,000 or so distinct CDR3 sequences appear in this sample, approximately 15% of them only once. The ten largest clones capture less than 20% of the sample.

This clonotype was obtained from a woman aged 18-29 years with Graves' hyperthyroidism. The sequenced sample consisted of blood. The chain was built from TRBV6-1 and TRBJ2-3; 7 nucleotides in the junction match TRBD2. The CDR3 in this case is CASSYRTKAGDTDTQYF. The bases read TGTGCCAGCAGCTACCGCACAAAGGCGGGGGACACAGATACGCAGTATTTT.